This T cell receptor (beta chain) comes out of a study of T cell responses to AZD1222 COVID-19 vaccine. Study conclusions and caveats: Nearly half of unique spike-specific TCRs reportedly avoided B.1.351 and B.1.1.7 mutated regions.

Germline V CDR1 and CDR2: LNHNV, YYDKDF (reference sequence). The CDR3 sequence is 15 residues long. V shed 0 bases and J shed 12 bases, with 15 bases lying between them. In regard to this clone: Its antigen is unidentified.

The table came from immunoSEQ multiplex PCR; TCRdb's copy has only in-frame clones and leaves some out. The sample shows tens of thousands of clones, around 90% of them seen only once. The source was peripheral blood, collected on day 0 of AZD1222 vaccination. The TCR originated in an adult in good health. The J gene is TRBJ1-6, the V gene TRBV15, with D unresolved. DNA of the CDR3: TGTGCCACCAGCAGAGAGGGCCCCGGGAAAGGACCCCTCCACTTT. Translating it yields CATSREGPGKGPLHF.